Sequencing of this T cell receptor (beta chain) was carried out in a study of response to subunit inactivated influenza vaccine. V was pared by 6 bases and J by 1 base, with 9 bases between. The CDR3 length is 13 residues. Germline assignment: CDR1 MNHNS and CDR2 SASEGT. TCRdb called the RT-PCR reads again in MiXCR, with one record for every CDR3 protein. The sample has about 620,000 distinct CDR3 sequences; approximately 11% are singletons. The same data also contributed to another study, on T cells expressing NK-cell markers. That paper states: TCR beta libraries carry UMIs added by 5'RACE template switching.

The clonotype originates from a man aged 50-60 years who received an inactivated influenza vaccine. The material was PBMCs from blood, obtained on the day of vaccination. The gene calls are TRBV6-1 and TRBJ1-1; D is undetermined. The CDR3 loop is CASRLFQNTEAFF. The DNA for the CDR3 is TGTGCCAGCAGGCTTTTCCAGAACACTGAAGCTTTCTTT.